These 16 T cell receptor beta chains originate from one sample sequenced in a study of blood T cell repertoires in COVID-19. Method: immunoSEQ multiplex PCR; TCRdb's copy keeps in-frame clones and lacks some. Seen here are about 310,000 clones, around 87% observed once, and the top ten hold 3.5% to 5%. The sequencing input was PBMCs or T cells enriched from blood (not recorded which). The receptors were gathered from a woman aged 18 to 35 with acute COVID-19.

The CDR3 sequence is CASSLPQGHGELFF. The CDR3 DNA is TGTGCCAGCAGTTTACCCCAGGGGCACGGGGAGCTGTTTTTT. This sequence joins TRBV28 and TRBJ2-2; D is perhaps TRBD1 (6 bases). Trimming pared 2 bases from V and 7 bases from J, leaving 11 bases between. The CDR3 contains 14 residues. In germline, CDR1 is MDHEN, CDR2 SYDVKM.

This clone was recorded once. The chain has TRBV28 and TRBJ1-2; 7 nucleotides align to TRBD1. CDR1 MDHEN and CDR2 SYDVKM come from the germline V gene. V lost 7 bases to trimming and J lost 4 bases; unmatched junction nucleotides: 3. This CDR3 is built from 12 residues. In nucleotides, the CDR3 is TGTGCCAGCAATAGGGACAGCTATGGCTACACCTTC. It specifies CASNRDSYGYTF.

V is TRBV6-1 and J is TRBJ1-1; D remains unclear. This CDR3 has 12 amino acids. Germline V gene lookup returns CDR1 MNHNS and CDR2 SASEGT. V lost 3 bases to trimming and J lost 4 bases, with 6 bases between them. The CDR3 DNA follows: TGTGCCAGCAGTGAGACATTCACTGAAGCTTTCTTT. This sequence encodes CASSETFTEAFF.

CDR3 coding DNA: TGTGCCAGCAGCTTGTCCGGGACTAGCGGGAGTAATGAGCAGTTCTTC. Protein sequence: CASSLSGTSGSNEQFF. This chain uses TRBV7-3 with TRBJ2-1, with 14 bases aligning to TRBD2. CDR1 and CDR2 (germline): SGHTA, FQGTGA. This CDR3 contains 16 residues. V shed 3 bases and J 7 bases; nucleotides not matched to a gene: 5.

V gene TRBV5-1 combines with J gene TRBJ2-5; D not certain. Germline-derived CDR1 and CDR2 are SGHRS and YFSETQ. V lost 3 bases, J lost 5 bases, and 11 bases lay in between. The CDR3 runs 13 residues. CDR3 in DNA: TGCGCCAGCAGCTCGTCCGACGGGGAGACCCAGTACTTC. Translation: CASSSSDGETQYF.

The chain's CDR3 is CASSPGGHGKYNEQFF. DNA for the CDR3: TGTGCCAGCAGCCCGGGGGGGCACGGGAAGTACAATGAGCAGTTCTTC. The genes are TRBV28 and TRBJ2-1; 8 bases match TRBD2. CDR3 length: 16 amino acids. CDR1 MDHEN and CDR2 SYDVKM come from the germline V gene. V shed 6 bases, J shed 4 bases, and the junction held 11 bases outside the gene matches.

The rearrangement links TRBV29-1 to TRBJ1-3; D perhaps matches TRBD1 (6 bases). The CDR3 covers 16 residues. CDR1 is SQVTM and CDR2 is ANQGSEA in the germline V gene. V gave up 6 bases and J gave up 2 bases, with 20 bases separating them. In DNA, the CDR3 is TGCAGCGTCCGATCAGGGGCCGCTCTTACTGGAAACACCATATATTTT. Translating gives CSVRSGAALTGNTIYF.

This CDR3 is CSVEELGLASNEQFF. The CDR3 coding sequence is TGCAGCGTTGAAGAACTAGGACTAGCGTCCAATGAGCAGTTCTTC. J is TRBJ2-1 and V is TRBV29-1; 9 bases map to TRBD2. The CDR3 is made up of 15 amino acids. The junction had 6 bases not matched to a gene; V was cut back by 0 bases and J by 6 bases. Germline lookup yields CDR1 SQVTM and CDR2 ANQGSEA.

The chain recombines TRBV7-9 with TRBJ2-1; TRBD1 matches at 7 bases. Germline V gene sequence: CDR1 SEHNR, CDR2 FQNEAQ (reference sequence). Trimming took 4 bases from V and 4 from J; bases not matched to a gene: 1. The CDR3 loop spans 13 amino acids. The CDR3 DNA reads TGTGCCAGCAGCTCGGGACAGTACAATGAGCAGTTCTTC. Amino acids: CASSSGQYNEQFF.

The chain joins TRBV5-1 to TRBJ1-4; 9 bases match TRBD1. Looked up from germline, CDR1 is SGHRS and CDR2 is YFSETQ. The CDR3 runs 15 residues. Trimming took 2 bases from V and 9 from J; bases not matched to a gene: 8. CDR3 amino acids: CASSFTSGTGQKLFF. The CDR3 DNA sequence: TGCGCCAGCAGCTTCACCTCCGGGACAGGGCAAAAACTGTTTTTT.

V usage is TRBV11-3 and J usage is TRBJ1-1; D may be TRBD1 (6 bases). The ends were cut back, 6 bases at V and 3 bases at J, with 14 bases in the middle. CDR3 length: 14 residues. Per the germline V gene, CDR1 is SGHNT and CDR2 is YENEEA. CDR3 loop: CASRPQGFDTEAFF. In DNA, the CDR3 is TGTGCCAGCAGGCCACAGGGTTTCGACACTGAAGCTTTCTTT. The full variable domain, with the rest looked up from reference TRBV11-3 and TRBJ1-1, is EAGVVQSPRYKIIEKKQPVAFWCNPISGHNTLYWYLQNLGQGPELLIRYENEEAVDDSQLPKDRFSAERLKGVDSTLKIQPAELGDSAVYLCASRPQGFDTEAFFGQGTRLTVV.

The chain links TRBV5-1 to TRBJ1-2; D uncertain. Trimming shortened V by 0 bases and J by 6 bases, and 18 bases separated the two germline ends. The CDR3 is 16 amino acids. Germline CDR1 and CDR2: SGHRS and YFSETQ. Here the CDR3 reads CASSLEMVTGGDGYTF. In DNA form, the CDR3 reads TGCGCCAGCAGCTTGGAGATGGTAACGGGAGGCGATGGCTACACCTTC.

V and J are TRBV11-2 and TRBJ1-5, with D hard to call. This CDR3 is 14 amino acids long. The V gene lost 1 base and the J gene lost 7 bases, with 11 bases spanning the gap. Germline assignment: CDR1 SGHAT and CDR2 FQNNGV. The CDR3 DNA reads as TGTGCCAGCAGCTTAGCCCTGGCGGGGCAGCCCCAGCATTTT. It specifies CASSLALAGQPQHF.

The chain couples TRBV30 to TRBJ1-5, with 7 bases matching TRBD1. J gave up 5 bases and V 5 bases, and 9 bases lay outside the gene matches. The CDR3 is 14 residues long. Per germline, CDR1 GTSNPN and CDR2 SVGIG (reference sequence). The CDR3 DNA sequence: TGTGCCTGGTCTCCCTACAGGGGAGATCAGCCCCAGCATTTT. This encodes CAWSPYRGDQPQHF.

The chain employs TRBV27 and TRBJ1-4, with 7 bases matching TRBD1. The CDR3 contains 16 residues. Unmatched junction bases numbered 11, after V lost 6 bases and J lost 4 bases. Per germline, CDR1 MNHEY and CDR2 SMNVEV (reference sequence). As DNA, the CDR3 is TGTGCCAGCAGCCGCGGACAGGCCCGGAATAATGAAAAACTGTTTTTT. It codes for CASSRGQARNNEKLFF.

The chain recombines TRBV11-2 with TRBJ2-1; weak D call: TRBD2 (5 bases). The CDR3 runs 16 residues. Germline assignment: CDR1 SGHAT and CDR2 FQNNGV. The ends were cut back, 0 bases at V and 0 bases at J, with 9 bases in the middle. DNA of the CDR3: TGTGCCAGCAGCTTAGAAGGACTGAGCTCCTACAATGAGCAGTTCTTC. The encoded protein is CASSLEGLSSYNEQFF.